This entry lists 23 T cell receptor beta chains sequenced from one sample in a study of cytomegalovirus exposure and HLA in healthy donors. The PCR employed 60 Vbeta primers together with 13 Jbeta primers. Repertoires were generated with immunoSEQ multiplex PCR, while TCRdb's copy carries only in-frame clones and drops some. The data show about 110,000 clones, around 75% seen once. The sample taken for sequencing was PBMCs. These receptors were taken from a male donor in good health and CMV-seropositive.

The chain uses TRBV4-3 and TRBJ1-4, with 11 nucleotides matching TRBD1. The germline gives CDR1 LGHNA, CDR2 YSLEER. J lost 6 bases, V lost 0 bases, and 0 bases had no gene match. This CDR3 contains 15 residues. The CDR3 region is CASSQEGQGDEKLFF. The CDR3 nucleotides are TGCGCCAGCAGCCAAGAGGGACAGGGGGATGAAAAACTGTTTTTT.

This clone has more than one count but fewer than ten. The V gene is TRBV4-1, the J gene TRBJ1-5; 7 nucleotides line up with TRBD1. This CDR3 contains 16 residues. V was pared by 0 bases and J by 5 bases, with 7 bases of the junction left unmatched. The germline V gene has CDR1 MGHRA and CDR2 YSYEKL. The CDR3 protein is CASSQDPDRVHQPQHF. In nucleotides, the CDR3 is TGCGCCAGCAGCCAAGATCCAGACAGGGTTCATCAGCCCCAGCATTTT.

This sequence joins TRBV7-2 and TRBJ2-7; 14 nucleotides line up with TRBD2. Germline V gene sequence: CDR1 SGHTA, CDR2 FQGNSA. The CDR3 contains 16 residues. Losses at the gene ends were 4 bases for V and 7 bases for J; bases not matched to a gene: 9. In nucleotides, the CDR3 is TGTGCCAGCAGCTCGACTAGCGGGAGGGTTATTCGGGAGCAGTACTTC. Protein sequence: CASSSTSGRVIREQYF.

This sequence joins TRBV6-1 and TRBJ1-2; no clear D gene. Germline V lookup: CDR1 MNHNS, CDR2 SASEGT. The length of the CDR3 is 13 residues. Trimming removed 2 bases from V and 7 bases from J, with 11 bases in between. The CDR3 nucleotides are TGTGCCAGCAGTGAATTGATCCGGGGTGGCTACACCTTC. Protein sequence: CASSELIRGGYTF.

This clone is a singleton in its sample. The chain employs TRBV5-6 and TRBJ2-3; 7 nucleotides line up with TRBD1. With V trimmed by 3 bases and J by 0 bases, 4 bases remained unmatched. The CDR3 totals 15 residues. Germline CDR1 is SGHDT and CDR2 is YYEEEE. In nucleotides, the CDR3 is TGTGCCAGCAGCTGGGGACAGATTAGCACAGATACGCAGTATTTT. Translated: CASSWGQISTDTQYF.

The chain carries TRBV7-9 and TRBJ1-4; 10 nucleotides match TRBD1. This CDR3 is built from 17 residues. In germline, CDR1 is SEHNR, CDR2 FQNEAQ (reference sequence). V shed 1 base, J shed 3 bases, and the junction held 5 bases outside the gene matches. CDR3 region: CASSLGGQGRSNEKLFF. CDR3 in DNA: TGTGCCAGCAGCTTAGGGGGACAGGGGCGTTCTAATGAAAAACTGTTTTTT.

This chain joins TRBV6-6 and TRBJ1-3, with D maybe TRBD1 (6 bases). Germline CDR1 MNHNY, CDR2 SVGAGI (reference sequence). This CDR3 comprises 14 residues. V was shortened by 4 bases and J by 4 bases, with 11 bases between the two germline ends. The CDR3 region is CASSSRTEGNTIYF. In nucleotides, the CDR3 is TGTGCCAGCAGTTCCCGGACAGAAGGAAACACCATATATTTT.

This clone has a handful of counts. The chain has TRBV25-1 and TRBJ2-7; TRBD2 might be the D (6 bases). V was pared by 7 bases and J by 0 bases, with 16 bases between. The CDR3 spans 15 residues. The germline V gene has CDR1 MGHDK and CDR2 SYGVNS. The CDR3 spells CASISSSASSYEQYF. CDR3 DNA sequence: TGTGCCAGCATATCCTCTAGCGCGAGCTCCTACGAGCAGTACTTC.

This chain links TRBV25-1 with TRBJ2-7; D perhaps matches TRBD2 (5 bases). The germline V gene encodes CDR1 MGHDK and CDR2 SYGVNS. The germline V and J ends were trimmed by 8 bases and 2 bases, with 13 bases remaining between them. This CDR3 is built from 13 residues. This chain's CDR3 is CASEGGRTYEQYF. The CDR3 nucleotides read TGTGCCAGCGAAGGAGGCAGGACCTACGAGCAGTACTTC.

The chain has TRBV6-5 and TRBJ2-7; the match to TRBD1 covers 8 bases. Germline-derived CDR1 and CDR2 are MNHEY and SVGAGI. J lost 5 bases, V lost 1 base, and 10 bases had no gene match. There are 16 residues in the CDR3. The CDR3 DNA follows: TGTGCCAGCAGTTACTGGCGGACAGGGAAAGGGAACGAGCAGTACTTC. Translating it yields CASSYWRTGKGNEQYF.

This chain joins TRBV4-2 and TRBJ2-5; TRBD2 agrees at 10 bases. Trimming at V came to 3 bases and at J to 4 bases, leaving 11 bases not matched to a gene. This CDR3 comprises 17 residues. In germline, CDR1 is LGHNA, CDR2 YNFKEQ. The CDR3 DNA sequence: TGTGCCAGCAGCCAGAGCGGGGGGGCCGCAAGCGGAGAGACCCAGTACTTC. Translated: CASSQSGGAASGETQYF.

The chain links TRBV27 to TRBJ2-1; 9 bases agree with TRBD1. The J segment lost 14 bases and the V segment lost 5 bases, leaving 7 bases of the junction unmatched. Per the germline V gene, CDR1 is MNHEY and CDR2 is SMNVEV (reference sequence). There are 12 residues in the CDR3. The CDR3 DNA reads TGTGCCAGCAGTCTAGGAAGGACAGGGGAGTTCTTC. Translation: CASSLGRTGEFF.

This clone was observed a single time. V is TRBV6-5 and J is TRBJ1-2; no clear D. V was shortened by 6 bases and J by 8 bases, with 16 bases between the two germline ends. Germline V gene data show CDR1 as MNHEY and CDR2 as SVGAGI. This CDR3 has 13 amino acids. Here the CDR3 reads CASRYASLRGYTF. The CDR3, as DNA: TGTGCCAGCAGATACGCCAGTCTGCGGGGCTACACCTTC.

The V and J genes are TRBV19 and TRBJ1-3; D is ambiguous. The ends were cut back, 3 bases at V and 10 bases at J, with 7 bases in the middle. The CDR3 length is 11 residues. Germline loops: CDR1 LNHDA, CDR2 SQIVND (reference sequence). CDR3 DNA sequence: TGTGCCAGTAGTATCAGAGGAACCATATATTTT. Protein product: CASSIRGTIYF.

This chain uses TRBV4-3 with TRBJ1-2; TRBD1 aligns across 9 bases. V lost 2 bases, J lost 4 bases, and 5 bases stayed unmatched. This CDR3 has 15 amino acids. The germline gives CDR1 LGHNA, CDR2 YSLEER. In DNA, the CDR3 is TGCGCCAGCAGCCAACTGGACAGGGGAGGCTATGGCTACACCTTC. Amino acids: CASSQLDRGGYGYTF.

CDR3 sequence (DNA): TGTGCCAGCAGTTTGCCAGGTATCTACGAGCAGTACTTC. The encoded protein is CASSLPGIYEQYF. The chain joins TRBV28 to TRBJ2-7, with D uncertain. The ends were cut back, 3 bases at V and 3 bases at J, with 9 bases in the middle. This CDR3 is built from 13 residues. CDR1 MDHEN and CDR2 SYDVKM come from the germline V gene. Based on the CDR3 plus reference TRBV28 and TRBJ2-7, the full variable domain is DVKVTQSSRYLVKRTGEKVFLECVQDMDHENMFWYRQDPGLGLRLIYFSYDVKMKEKGDIPEGYSVSREKKERFSLILESASTNQTSMYLCASSLPGIYEQYFGPGTRLTVT.

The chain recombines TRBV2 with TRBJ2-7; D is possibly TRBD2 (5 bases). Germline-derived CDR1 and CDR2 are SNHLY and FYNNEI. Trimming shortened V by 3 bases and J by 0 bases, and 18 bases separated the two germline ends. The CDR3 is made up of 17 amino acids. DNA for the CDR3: TGTGCCAGCAGTGATCAACTATCCGGACTGATCTCCTACGAGCAGTACTTC. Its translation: CASSDQLSGLISYEQYF. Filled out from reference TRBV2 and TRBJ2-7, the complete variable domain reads EPEVTQTPSHQVTQMGQEVILRCVPISNHLYFYWYRQILGQKVEFLVSFYNNEISEKSEIFDDQFSVERPDGSNFTLKIRSTKLEDSAMYFCASSDQLSGLISYEQYFGPGTRLTVT.

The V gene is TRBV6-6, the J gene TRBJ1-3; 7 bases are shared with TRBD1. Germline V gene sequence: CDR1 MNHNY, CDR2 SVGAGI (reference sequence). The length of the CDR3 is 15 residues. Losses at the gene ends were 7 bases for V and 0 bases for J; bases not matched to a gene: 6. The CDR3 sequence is CASNDRVGSGNTIYF. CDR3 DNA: TGTGCCAGCAACGACAGGGTTGGCTCTGGAAACACCATATATTTT.

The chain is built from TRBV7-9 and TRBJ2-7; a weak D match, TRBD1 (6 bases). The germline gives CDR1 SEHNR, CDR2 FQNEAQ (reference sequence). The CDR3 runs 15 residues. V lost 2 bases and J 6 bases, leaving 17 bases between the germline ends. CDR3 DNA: TGTGCCAGCAGCTTACCAGGACAAGGGGGTCGCGAGCAGTACTTC. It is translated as CASSLPGQGGREQYF.

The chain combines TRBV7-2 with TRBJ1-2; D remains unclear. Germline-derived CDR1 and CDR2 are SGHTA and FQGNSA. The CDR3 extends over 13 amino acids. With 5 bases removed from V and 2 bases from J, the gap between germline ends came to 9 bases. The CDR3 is CASSPDKNYGYTF. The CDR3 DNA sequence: TGTGCCAGCAGCCCCGACAAGAACTATGGCTACACCTTC.

The chain's CDR3 is CASSLRDRVGETQYF. CDR3 in DNA: TGTGCCAGCAGCCTCCGGGACAGGGTGGGAGAGACCCAGTACTTC. V is TRBV7-6 and J is TRBJ2-5, with TRBD1 matching over 9 bases. CDR1 SGHVS and CDR2 FNYEAQ come from the germline V gene. The CDR3 length is 15 residues. V trimming: 5 bases; J trimming: 4 bases; junction bases outside the gene matches: 8.

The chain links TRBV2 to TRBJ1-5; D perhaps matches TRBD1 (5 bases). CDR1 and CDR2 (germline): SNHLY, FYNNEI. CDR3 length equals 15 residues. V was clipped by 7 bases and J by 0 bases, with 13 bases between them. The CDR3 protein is CASKGSAYSNQPQHF. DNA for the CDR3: TGTGCCAGCAAGGGGTCAGCCTATAGCAATCAGCCCCAGCATTTT.

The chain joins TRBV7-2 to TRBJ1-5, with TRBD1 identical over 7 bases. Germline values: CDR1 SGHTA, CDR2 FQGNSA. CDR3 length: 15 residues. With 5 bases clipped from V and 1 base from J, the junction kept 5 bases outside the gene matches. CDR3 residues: CASSLRTGSNQPQHF. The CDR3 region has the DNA TGTGCCAGCAGCCTCAGGACAGGAAGCAATCAGCCCCAGCATTTT. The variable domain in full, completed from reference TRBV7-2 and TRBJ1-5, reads GAGVSQSPSNKVTEKGKDVELRCDPISGHTALYWYRQSLGQGLEFLIYFQGNSAPDKSGLPSDRFSAERTGGSVSTLTIQRTQQEDSAVYLCASSLRTGSNQPQHFGDGTRLSIL.